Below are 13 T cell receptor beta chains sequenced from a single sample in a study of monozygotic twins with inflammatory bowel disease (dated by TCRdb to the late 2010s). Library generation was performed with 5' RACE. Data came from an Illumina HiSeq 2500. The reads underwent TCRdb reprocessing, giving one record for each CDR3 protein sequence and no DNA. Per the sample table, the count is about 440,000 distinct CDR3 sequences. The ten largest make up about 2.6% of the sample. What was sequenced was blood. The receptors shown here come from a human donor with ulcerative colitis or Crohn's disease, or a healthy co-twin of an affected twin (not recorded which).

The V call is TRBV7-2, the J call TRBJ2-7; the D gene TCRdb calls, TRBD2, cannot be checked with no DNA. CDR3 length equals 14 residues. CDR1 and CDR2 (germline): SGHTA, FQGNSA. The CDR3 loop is CASSPRLAGAHIVF.

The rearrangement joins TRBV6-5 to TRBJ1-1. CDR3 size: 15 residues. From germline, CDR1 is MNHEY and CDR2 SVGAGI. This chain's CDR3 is CASSYSTASNTEAFF.

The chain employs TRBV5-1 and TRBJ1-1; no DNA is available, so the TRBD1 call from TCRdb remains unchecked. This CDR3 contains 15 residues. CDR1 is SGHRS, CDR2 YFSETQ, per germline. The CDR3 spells CASSLIAGGPPEAFF. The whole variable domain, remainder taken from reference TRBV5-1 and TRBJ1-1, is KAGVTQTPRYLIKTRGQQVTLSCSPISGHRSVSWYQQTPGQGLQFLFEYFSETQRNKGNFPGRFSGRQFSNSRSEMNVSTLELGDSALYLCASSLIAGGPPEAFFGQGTRLTVV.

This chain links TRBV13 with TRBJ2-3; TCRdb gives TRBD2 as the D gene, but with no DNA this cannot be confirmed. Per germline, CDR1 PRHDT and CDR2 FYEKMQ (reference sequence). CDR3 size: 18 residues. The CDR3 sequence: CASSLQGLAGGYTDTQYF.

CDR3 sequence reads: CASSPFGQGAYEQYF. The J gene is TRBJ2-7, the V gene TRBV3-1; TCRdb's D call, TRBD1, is unchecked because there is no DNA. Germline V gene data show CDR1 as LGHDT and CDR2 as YNNKEL (reference sequence). CDR3 size: 15 residues.

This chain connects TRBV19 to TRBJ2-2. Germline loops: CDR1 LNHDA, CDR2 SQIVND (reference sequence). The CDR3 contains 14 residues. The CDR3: CASSIGYPTGELFF. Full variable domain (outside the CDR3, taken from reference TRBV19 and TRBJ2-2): DGGITQSPKYLFRKEGQNVTLSCEQNLNHDAMYWYRQDPGQGLRLIYYSQIVNDFQKGDIAEGYSVSREKKESFPLTVTSAQKNPTAFYLCASSIGYPTGELFFGEGSRLTVL.

This CDR3 reads CSARDGKNTEAFF. The gene calls are TRBV20-1 and TRBJ1-1; TCRdb's D call of TRBD1 is untestable without DNA. This CDR3 region has 13 residues. Germline CDR1 DFQATT, CDR2 SNEGSKA (reference sequence).

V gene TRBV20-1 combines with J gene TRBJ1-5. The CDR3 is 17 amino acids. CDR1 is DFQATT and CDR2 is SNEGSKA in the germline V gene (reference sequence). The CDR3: CSARDRAYELPSQPQHF.

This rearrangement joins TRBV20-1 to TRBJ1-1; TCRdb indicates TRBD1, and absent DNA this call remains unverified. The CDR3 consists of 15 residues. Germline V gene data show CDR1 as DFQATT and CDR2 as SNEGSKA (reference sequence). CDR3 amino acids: CSARTRQGLTAEAFF.

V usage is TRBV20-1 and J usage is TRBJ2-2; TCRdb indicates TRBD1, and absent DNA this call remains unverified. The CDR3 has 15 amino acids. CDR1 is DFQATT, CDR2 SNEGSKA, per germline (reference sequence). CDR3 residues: CSARDRVGNTGELFF.

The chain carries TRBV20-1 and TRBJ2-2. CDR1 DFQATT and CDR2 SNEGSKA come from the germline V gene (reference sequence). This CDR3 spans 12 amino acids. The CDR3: CSARVKTGELFF.

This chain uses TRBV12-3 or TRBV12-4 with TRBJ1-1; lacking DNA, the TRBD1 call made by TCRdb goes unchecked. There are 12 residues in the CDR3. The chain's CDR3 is CASTPTGLEAFF.

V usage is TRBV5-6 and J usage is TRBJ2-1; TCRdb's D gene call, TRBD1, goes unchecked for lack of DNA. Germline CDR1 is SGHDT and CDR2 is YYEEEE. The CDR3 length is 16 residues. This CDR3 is CASSLAGQGELGEQFF.